The 22 T cell receptor beta chains in this list originate from one sample, sequenced in a study of T cell clonality in common variable immunodeficiency. Measured with immunoSEQ multiplex PCR; TCRdb has only the in-frame clones, and not every one. Reported are tens of thousands of clones, none seen only once; the ten largest carry about 9.4%. Material: peripheral blood mononuclear cells. The receptors originated from a person aged 18 to 70 in good health.

This clone appeared many times. The read falls 3 residues short of the CDR3 end, and the missing part is taken from the germline J gene. V is TRBV7-2 and J is TRBJ2-2; no firm D call. CDR3 length: 11 amino acids. CDR1 and CDR2 from the germline V gene are SGHTA and FQGNSA. Trimming left V 8 bases short and J 6 bases short, with 7 bases between. Here the CDR3 reads CASQRAGELFF. The DNA read from the CDR3 is TGTGCCAGCCAACGGGCCGGGGAG.

This clone has ten or more counts. The DNA ends 3 residues before the CDR3 does, and the rest of the CDR3 is filled in from the germline J gene. The chain joins TRBV6-4 to TRBJ2-5; TRBD1 might be the D (6 bases). The CDR3 covers 15 residues. Germline CDR1 reads MRHNA; CDR2 reads SNTAGT. Trimming shortened V by 3 bases and J by 4 bases, and 15 bases separated the two germline ends. CDR3 DNA (partial): TGTGCCAGCAGTGAGACAGGCTCCCCTGGAGAGACC. Translating gives CASSETGSPGET. The full CDR3 protein reads CASSETGSPGETQYF.

This clone was seen ten or more times. The sequenced fragment ends 3 residues before the CDR3 boundary, so the rest is inferred from the germline J gene. The chain links TRBV10-3 to TRBJ2-1; 12 bases agree with TRBD1. The V gene's germline CDR1 is ENHRY and CDR2 SYGVKD. The length of the CDR3 is 16 residues. With 3 bases clipped from V and 9 bases from J, the junction kept 9 bases outside the gene matches. CDR3 DNA, as far as it was read: TGTGCCATCAGTGAACCCGGGACAGGGGGCCGAGGTGAG. This sequence encodes CAISEPGTGGRGE. The whole CDR3 protein reads CAISEPGTGGRGEQFF.

This clone was picked up many times. The read finishes 3 residues shy of the CDR3 end, and the germline J gene is used to complete it. The gene calls are TRBV11-3 and TRBJ2-5; 7 bases match TRBD1. Looked up from germline, CDR1 is SGHNT and CDR2 is YENEEA. J lost 2 bases, V lost 3 bases, and 0 bases had no gene match. The CDR3 extends over 13 amino acids. Incomplete CDR3 DNA: TGTGCCAGCAGCTTGGGACAGCAAGAGACC. Its protein product is CASSLGQQET. The full CDR3 protein reads CASSLGQQETQYF.

At least ten counts were recorded for this clone. The read falls 3 residues short of the CDR3 end, and the missing part is taken from the germline J gene. V gene TRBV7-3 combines with J gene TRBJ2-1; tentatively, D is TRBD1 (5 bases). This CDR3 is built from 15 residues. Looked up from germline, CDR1 is SGHTA and CDR2 is FQGTGA. V was shortened by 4 bases and J by 0 bases, with 10 bases between the two germline ends. The CDR3 loop reads CASSYRSSSYNEQFF. The CDR3 DNA, read in part, is TGTGCCAGCAGCTACAGGTCTAGCTCCTACAATGAG.

Many counts were recorded for this clone. The read gets to within 3 residues of the CDR3 end, and the germline J gene fills in the rest. This chain connects TRBV20-1 to TRBJ2-3; 7 bases are a match to TRBD2. CDR1 is DFQATT and CDR2 is SNEGSKA in the germline V gene (reference sequence). The CDR3 runs 14 residues. J lost 3 bases, V lost 6 bases, and 9 bases had no gene match. The CDR3: CSAPVGGSTDTQYF. CDR3 DNA, as far as it was read: TGCAGTGCCCCGGTCGGCGGGAGTACAGATACG.

This clone occurred many times. The CDR3 bases that were read are TGTGCCAGCAGCTTAGGCGGGGGTGGCGCAGATACG. Protein: CASSLGGGGADT. The entire CDR3 is CASSLGGGGADTQYF. V and J are TRBV7-2 and TRBJ2-3, with 7 positions matching TRBD2. The read ends 3 residues shy of where the CDR3 ends; the end is completed using the germline J gene. CDR3 length equals 15 residues. The trim removed 1 base at V and 4 bases at J, leaving 5 bases unmatched. From germline, CDR1 is SGHTA and CDR2 FQGNSA.

Concerning this clone: The observed sequence ends 3 residues before the CDR3 terminus, with the missing tail filled in from the germline J gene. The chain has TRBV5-1 and TRBJ1-3, with D perhaps matching TRBD1 (5 bases). Germline CDR1 is SGHRS and CDR2 is YFSETQ. CDR3 length: 16 residues. The V gene lost 1 base and the J gene lost 0 bases, with 11 bases spanning the gap. The CDR3 loop reads CASSLYGGNSGNTIYF. CDR3 DNA, as far as it was read: TGCGCCAGCAGCTTGTATGGGGGGAACTCTGGAAACACC.

This clone was counted many times. The read ends 3 residues early relative to the CDR3; the germline J gene fills the gap. V usage is TRBV5-1 and J usage is TRBJ2-3; TRBD1 aligns across 8 bases. Germline lookup yields CDR1 SGHRS and CDR2 YFSETQ. V lost 4 bases, J lost 2 bases, and 6 bases stayed unmatched. CDR3 length equals 15 residues. The part of the CDR3 DNA that was read is TGCGCCAGCAGCGGCCCGGGACAGGCCACAGATACG. The encoded protein is CASSGPGQATDT. The whole CDR3 protein reads CASSGPGQATDTQYF.

This clone has ten or more counts. The read finishes 3 residues shy of the CDR3 end, and the germline J gene is used to complete it. The rearrangement uses TRBV7-9 and TRBJ2-3; 8 bases are shared with TRBD2. This CDR3 has 15 residues. The germline CDR1 and CDR2 sequences are SEHNR and FQNEAQ (reference sequence). J lost 6 bases, V lost 5 bases, and 10 bases had no gene match. The sequenced part of the CDR3 DNA is TGTGCCAGCAGCCCCCAGGGACTAGTATCCGATACG. It specifies CASSPQGLVSDT. The whole CDR3 protein reads CASSPQGLVSDTQYF.

This clone was seen ten or more times. The CDR3 end lies 3 residues beyond the end of the read and is filled in from the germline J gene. The V and J genes are TRBV20-1 and TRBJ2-7, with D tentatively TRBD1 (6 bases). Trimming removed 3 bases at V and 3 bases at J, with 12 bases between. Germline V gene sequence: CDR1 DFQATT, CDR2 SNEGSKA (reference sequence). The CDR3 is made up of 13 amino acids. The CDR3 bases that were read are TGCAGTGCTAGGAACAGGGATAACTACGAG. Amino acid sequence: CSARNRDNYE. In full, the CDR3 is CSARNRDNYEQYF.

This clone was seen many times. The read ends 3 residues before the CDR3 terminus; that terminus is restored from the germline J gene. The V call is TRBV5-4, the J call TRBJ2-3, with 8 positions matching TRBD2. The V gene's germline CDR1 is SGHNT and CDR2 YYREEE (reference sequence). The CDR3 is made up of 16 amino acids. Trimming cost V 7 bases and J 4 bases; bases outside gene matches: 14. The DNA read from the CDR3 is TGTGCCAGCTACCGTCTGACTAGCGAGGCGGCAGATACG. It codes for CASYRLTSEAADT. The full CDR3 protein reads CASYRLTSEAADTQYF. The variable domain in full, with the rest retrieved from reference TRBV5-4 and TRBJ2-3, is ETGVTQSPTHLIKTRGQQVTLRCSSQSGHNTVSWYQQALGQGPQFIFQYYREEENGRGNFPPRFSGLQFPNYSSELNVNALELDDSALYLCASYRLTSEAADTQYFGPGTRLTVL.

This clone was seen at least ten times. Coverage ceases 3 residues before the CDR3 finishes, and the germline J gene fills in the end. This chain links TRBV4-2 with TRBJ1-4; no firm D call. This CDR3 region has 15 residues. The V gene's germline CDR1 is LGHNA and CDR2 YNFKEQ. Trimming left V 1 base short and J 2 bases short, with 8 bases between. Partial CDR3 DNA: TGTGCCAGCAGCCAAGGCGGGATCACTAATGAAAAA. Its translation: CASSQGGITNEK. The entire CDR3 protein reads CASSQGGITNEKLFF.

This clone has a count of ten or more. The sequenced CDR3 bases are TGCGCCAGCAGCTTCCTAGCGGGGAGCTACAATGAG. Translating it yields CASSFLAGSYNE. The full CDR3 protein reads CASSFLAGSYNEQFF. This chain joins TRBV5-1 and TRBJ2-1, with TRBD2 identical over 9 bases. The CDR3 goes on 3 residues after the read ends, and that part is filled in from the germline J gene. V lost 2 bases to trimming and J lost 3 bases; unmatched junction nucleotides: 3. Germline CDR1 is SGHRS and CDR2 is YFSETQ. The CDR3 is 15 amino acids.

This clone appeared many times. The read stops 3 residues short of the end of the CDR3; the missing end is completed from the germline J gene. V and J are TRBV6-2 or TRBV6-3 and TRBJ2-7; TRBD2 aligns across 8 bases. Germline CDR1 MNHEY, CDR2 SVGEGT. The CDR3 has 15 residues. Trimming at V came to 0 bases and at J to 2 bases, leaving 3 bases not matched to a gene. The chain's CDR3 is CASSYSTSGTYEQYF. The part of the CDR3 DNA that was read is TGTGCCAGCAGTTACTCTACTAGCGGAACCTACGAG.

This clone was recorded at least ten times. The read comes to an end 3 residues before the CDR3 does, leaving the germline J gene to fill in the end. The chain recombines TRBV20-1 with TRBJ1-1, with 9 bases lining up with TRBD1. Germline V gene data show CDR1 as DFQATT and CDR2 as SNEGSKA (reference sequence). J gave up 1 base and V 4 bases, and 7 bases lay outside the gene matches. The CDR3 is 15 residues long. CDR3 sequence: CSAKDRGRGNTEAFF. CDR3 bases read: TGCAGTGCTAAGGACAGGGGCCGCGGGAACACTGAA.

In this sample, this clone turned up many times. The read stops 3 residues short of the end of the CDR3; the missing end is completed from the germline J gene. V is TRBV7-9 and J is TRBJ1-2, with no clear D. Per germline, CDR1 SEHNR and CDR2 FQNEAQ (reference sequence). The CDR3 is made up of 15 amino acids. Trimming stripped 4 bases from V and 7 bases from J, with 19 bases between. The sequenced part of the CDR3 DNA is TGTGCCAGCAGCTCTAATCGGTCGCCCGTCGGTGGC. Its translation: CASSSNRSPVGG. The full CDR3 is CASSSNRSPVGGYTF.

At least ten counts were recorded for this clone. The CDR3 end is not reached by the read, which stops 3 residues before it; the germline J gene fills it in. The chain employs TRBV7-3 and TRBJ1-1; a possible D gene is TRBD1 (6 bases). Germline assignment: CDR1 SGHTA and CDR2 FQGTGA. The length of the CDR3 is 13 residues. The DNA read from the CDR3 is TGTGCCAGCAGCGTGGGGGCAAGTGGAAAG. Residues: CASSVGASGK. The full CDR3 protein reads CASSVGASGKAFF.

This clone was counted at least ten times. The part of the CDR3 DNA that was read is TGTGCCAGCGGCCGGAGGGGAGAGACC. This sequence encodes CASGRRGET. The full-length CDR3 reads as CASGRRGETQYF. The chain joins TRBV28 to TRBJ2-5, with D tentatively TRBD2 (6 bases). The sequence runs out 3 residues before the end of the CDR3; the remainder is reconstructed from the germline J gene. The CDR3 spans 12 residues. CDR1 and CDR2 (germline): MDHEN, SYDVKM. V gave up 8 bases and J gave up 4 bases, with 11 bases separating them.

This clone has a count of ten or more. The sequence runs out 3 residues before the end of the CDR3; the remainder is reconstructed from the germline J gene. Additional DNA sequences in this sample encode the identical CDR3. The chain joins TRBV12-3 or TRBV12-4 to TRBJ1-4; a weak D match, TRBD1 (5 bases). V gave up 3 bases and J gave up 8 bases, with 10 bases separating them. The CDR3 sequence is 13 residues long. CDR3 sequence reads: CASSLYRGEKLFF. CDR3 DNA (partial): TGTGCCAGCAGTTTGTACCGGGGGGAAAAA.

This clone was seen many times. The read ends 3 residues before the CDR3 terminus; that terminus is restored from the germline J gene. This chain uses TRBV2 with TRBJ1-6, with TRBD1 matching 8 bases. The CDR3 sequence is 13 residues long. The V segment lost 7 bases and the J segment 4 bases; nucleotides outside the gene matches: 0. Germline lookup yields CDR1 SNHLY and CDR2 FYNNEI. CDR3 DNA (partial): TGTGCCAGCAACAGGGGGTATAATTCACCC. Translating it yields CASNRGYNSP. The CDR3 in its entirety is CASNRGYNSPLHF.

This clone was counted at least ten times. Read sequence stops 3 residues before the CDR3 end, and the germline J gene provides the missing end. The V and J genes are TRBV20-1 and TRBJ2-5; the match to TRBD2 covers 10 bases. Per germline, CDR1 DFQATT and CDR2 SNEGSKA (reference sequence). V shed 0 bases, J shed 2 bases, and the junction held 6 bases outside the gene matches. The CDR3 extends over 16 amino acids. Partial CDR3 DNA: TGCAGTGCTAGAGATTTATTAGCGGGAGGACAAGAGACC. This codes for CSARDLLAGGQET. The complete CDR3 reads CSARDLLAGGQETQYF.